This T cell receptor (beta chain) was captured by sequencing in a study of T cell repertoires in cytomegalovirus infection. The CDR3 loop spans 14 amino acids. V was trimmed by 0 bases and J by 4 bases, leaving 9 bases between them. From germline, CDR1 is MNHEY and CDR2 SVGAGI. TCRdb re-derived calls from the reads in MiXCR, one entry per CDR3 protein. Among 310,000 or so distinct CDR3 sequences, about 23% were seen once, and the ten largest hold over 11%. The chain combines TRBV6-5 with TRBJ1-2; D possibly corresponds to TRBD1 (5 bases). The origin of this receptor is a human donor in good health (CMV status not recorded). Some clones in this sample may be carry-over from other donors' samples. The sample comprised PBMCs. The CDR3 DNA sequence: TGTGCCAGCAGTTACTCCGGACACACCTATGGCTACACCTTC. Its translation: CASSYSGHTYGYTF.